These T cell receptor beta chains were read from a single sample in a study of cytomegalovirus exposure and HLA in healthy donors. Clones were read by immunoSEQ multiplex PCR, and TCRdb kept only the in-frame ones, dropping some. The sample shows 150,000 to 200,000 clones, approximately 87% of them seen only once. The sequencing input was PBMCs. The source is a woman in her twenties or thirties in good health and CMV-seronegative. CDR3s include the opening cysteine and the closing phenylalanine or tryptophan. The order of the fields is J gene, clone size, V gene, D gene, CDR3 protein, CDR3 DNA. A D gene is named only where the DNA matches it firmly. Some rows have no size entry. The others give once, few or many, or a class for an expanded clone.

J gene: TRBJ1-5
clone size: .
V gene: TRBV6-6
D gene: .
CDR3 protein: CASSQGWNNQPQHF
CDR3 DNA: TGTGCCAGCAGCCAAGGTTGGAACAATCAGCCCCAGCATTTT

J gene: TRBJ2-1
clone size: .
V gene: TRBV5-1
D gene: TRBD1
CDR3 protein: CASSLVSVGISGGYEQFF
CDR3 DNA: TGCGCCAGCAGCTTGGTATCCGTCGGGATCTCAGGGGGTTATGAGCAGTTCTTC

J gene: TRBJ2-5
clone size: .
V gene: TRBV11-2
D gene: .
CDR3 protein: CASSFPRGLETQYF
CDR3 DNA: TGTGCCAGCAGCTTCCCCAGAGGTTTGGAGACCCAGTACTTC

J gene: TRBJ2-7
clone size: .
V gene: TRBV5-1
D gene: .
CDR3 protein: CASSLAGNSYEQYF
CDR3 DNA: TGCGCCAGCAGCTTGGCGGGGAACTCCTACGAGCAGTACTTC

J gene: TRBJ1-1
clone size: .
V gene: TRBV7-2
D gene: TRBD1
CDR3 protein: CASSTQGWGTEAFF
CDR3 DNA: TGTGCCAGCAGCACACAGGGGTGGGGTACTGAAGCTTTCTTT

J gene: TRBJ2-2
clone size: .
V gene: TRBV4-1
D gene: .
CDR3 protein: CASSQDPRGRELFF
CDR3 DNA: TGCGCCAGCAGCCAAGATCCGAGGGGGAGGGAGCTGTTTTTT

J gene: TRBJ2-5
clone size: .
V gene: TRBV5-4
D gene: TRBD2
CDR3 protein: CASSLSGGAGETQYF
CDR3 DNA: TGTGCCAGCAGCTTAAGCGGGGGGGCCGGTGAGACCCAGTACTTC

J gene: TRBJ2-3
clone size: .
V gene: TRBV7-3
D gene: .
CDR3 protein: CASSFGRPGRGPDTQYF
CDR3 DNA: TGTGCCAGCAGCTTTGGTCGACCGGGGCGCGGGCCAGATACGCAGTATTTT

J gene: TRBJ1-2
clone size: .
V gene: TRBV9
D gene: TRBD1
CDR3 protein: CASSVDGDRIYGYTF
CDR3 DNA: TGTGCCAGCAGCGTAGACGGGGACAGGATCTATGGCTACACCTTC

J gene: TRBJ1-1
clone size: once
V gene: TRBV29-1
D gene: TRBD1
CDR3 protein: CSVLLGQGYTEAFF
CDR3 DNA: TGCAGCGTTCTTCTGGGACAGGGATACACTGAAGCTTTCTTT

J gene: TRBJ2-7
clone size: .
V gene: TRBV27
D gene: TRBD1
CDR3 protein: CASSRDSHYEQYF
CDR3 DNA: TGTGCCAGCAGCCGGGACAGTCACTACGAGCAGTACTTC

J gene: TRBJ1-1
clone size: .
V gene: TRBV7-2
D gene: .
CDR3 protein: CASNRDRKNTEAFF
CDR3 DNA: TGTGCCAGCAACCGTGACAGGAAGAACACTGAAGCTTTCTTT

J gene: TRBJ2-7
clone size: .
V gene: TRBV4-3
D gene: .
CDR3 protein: CASSQTGHSYEQYF
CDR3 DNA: TGCGCCAGCAGCCAAACGGGACACTCCTACGAGCAGTACTTC

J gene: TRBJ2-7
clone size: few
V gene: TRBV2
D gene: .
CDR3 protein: CASSDRPSLHEQYF
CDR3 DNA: TGTGCCAGCAGCGACCGGCCTAGTCTCCACGAGCAGTACTTC

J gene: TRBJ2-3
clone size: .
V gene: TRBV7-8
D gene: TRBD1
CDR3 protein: CASSQVMTGGPPDTQYF
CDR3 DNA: TGTGCCAGCAGCCAAGTTATGACAGGGGGCCCGCCAGATACGCAGTATTTT

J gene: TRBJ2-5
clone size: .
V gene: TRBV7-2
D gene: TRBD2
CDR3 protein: CASRPGGSRGETQYF
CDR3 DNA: TGTGCCAGCAGGCCGGGCGGGAGTCGGGGGGAGACCCAGTACTTC

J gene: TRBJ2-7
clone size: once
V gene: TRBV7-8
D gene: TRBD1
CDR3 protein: CASSLGRTGVYEQYF
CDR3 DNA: TGTGCCAGCAGCTTAGGCCGGACAGGGGTCTACGAGCAGTACTTC

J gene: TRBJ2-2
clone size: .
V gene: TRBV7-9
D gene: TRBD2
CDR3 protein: CASRPGVAGGTNTGELFF
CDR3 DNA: TGTGCCAGCAGGCCGGGGGTAGCGGGAGGCACGAACACCGGGGAGCTGTTTTTT

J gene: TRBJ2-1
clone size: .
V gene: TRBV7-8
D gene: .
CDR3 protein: CASSLALDNEQFF
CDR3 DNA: TGTGCCAGCAGCTTAGCCCTGGACAATGAGCAGTTCTTC

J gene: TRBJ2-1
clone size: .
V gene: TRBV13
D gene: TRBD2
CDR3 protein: CASSKRTSFNEQFF
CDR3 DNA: TGTGCCAGCAGCAAGCGGACTAGTTTTAATGAGCAGTTCTTC

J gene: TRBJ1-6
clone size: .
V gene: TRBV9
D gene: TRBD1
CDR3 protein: CASSATTGGGSPLHF
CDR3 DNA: TGTGCCAGCAGCGCTACGACAGGGGGTGGTTCACCCCTCCACTTT

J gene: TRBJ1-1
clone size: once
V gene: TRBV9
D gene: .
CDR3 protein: CASSVVAGGNTEAFF
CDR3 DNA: TGTGCCAGCAGCGTAGTTGCCGGGGGGAACACTGAAGCTTTCTTT

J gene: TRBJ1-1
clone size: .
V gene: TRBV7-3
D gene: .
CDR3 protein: CASSLDRHTEAFF
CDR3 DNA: TGTGCCAGCAGCCTCGACAGGCACACTGAAGCTTTCTTT

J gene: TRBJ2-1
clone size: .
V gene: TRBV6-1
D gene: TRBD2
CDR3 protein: CASSELAGSYNEQFF
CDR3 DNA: TGTGCCAGCAGTGAACTAGCGGGCTCCTACAATGAGCAGTTCTTC

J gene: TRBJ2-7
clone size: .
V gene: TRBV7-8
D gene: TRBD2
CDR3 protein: CASSLRLASSYEQYF
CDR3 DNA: TGTGCCAGCAGCTTACGACTAGCGAGTTCCTACGAGCAGTACTTC

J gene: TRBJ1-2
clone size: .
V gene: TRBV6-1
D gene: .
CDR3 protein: CASSESARNYGYTF
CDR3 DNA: TGTGCCAGCAGTGAATCGGCCAGAAACTATGGCTACACCTTC

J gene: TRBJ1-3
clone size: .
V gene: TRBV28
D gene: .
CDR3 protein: CASSLSQGNSGNTIYF
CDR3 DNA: TGTGCCAGCAGTTTAAGCCAGGGGAACTCTGGAAACACCATATATTTT

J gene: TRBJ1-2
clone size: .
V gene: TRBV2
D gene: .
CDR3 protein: CASTEAGPNYGYTF
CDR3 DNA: TGTGCCAGCACCGAGGCGGGACCTAACTATGGCTACACCTTC

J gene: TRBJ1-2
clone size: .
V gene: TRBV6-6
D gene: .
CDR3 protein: CASSQERGAGYTF
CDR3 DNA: TGTGCCAGCAGCCAGGAGCGGGGGGCTGGCTACACCTTC

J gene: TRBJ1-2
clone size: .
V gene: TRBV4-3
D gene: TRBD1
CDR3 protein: CASSQDSGDSGYGYTF
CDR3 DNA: TGCGCCAGCAGCCAAGATTCAGGGGACAGTGGCTATGGCTACACCTTC

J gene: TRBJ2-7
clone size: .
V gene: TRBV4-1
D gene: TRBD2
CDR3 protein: CASSRTIGGVAGGREQYF
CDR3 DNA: TGCGCCAGCAGCCGGACTATTGGGGGAGTAGCGGGAGGTCGCGAGCAGTACTTC

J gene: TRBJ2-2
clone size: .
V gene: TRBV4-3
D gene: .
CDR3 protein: CASSRGDSPNTGELFF
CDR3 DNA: TGCGCCAGCAGCCGAGGAGACAGCCCGAACACCGGGGAGCTGTTTTTT

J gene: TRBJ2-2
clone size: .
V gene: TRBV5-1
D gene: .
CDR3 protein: CASSKQGEVDTGELFF
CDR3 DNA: TGCGCCAGCAGCAAACAGGGAGAAGTGGACACCGGGGAGCTGTTTTTT

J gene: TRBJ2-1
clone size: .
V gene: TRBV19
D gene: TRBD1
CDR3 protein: CASSIEDRDFDNEQFF
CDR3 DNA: TGTGCCAGTAGTATAGAGGACAGGGACTTCGACAATGAGCAGTTCTTC

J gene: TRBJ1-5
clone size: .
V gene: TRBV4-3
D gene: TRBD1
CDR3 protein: CASSQVWDRAQPQHF
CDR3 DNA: TGCGCCAGCAGCCAAGTGTGGGACAGGGCTCAGCCCCAGCATTTT

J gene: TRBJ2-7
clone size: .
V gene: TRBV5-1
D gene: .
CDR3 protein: CASSPTGRTYEQYF
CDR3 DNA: TGCGCCAGCAGTCCGACCGGGCGAACCTACGAGCAGTACTTC

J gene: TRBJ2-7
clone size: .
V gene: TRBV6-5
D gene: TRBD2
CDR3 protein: CASSYRPGTSGLEQYF
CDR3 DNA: TGTGCCAGCAGTTATCGCCCCGGGACTAGCGGGCTAGAGCAGTACTTC

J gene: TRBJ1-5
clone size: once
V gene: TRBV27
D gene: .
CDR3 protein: CASSLWGGDFNQPQHF
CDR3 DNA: TGTGCCAGCAGTTTATGGGGAGGGGACTTCAATCAGCCCCAGCATTTT

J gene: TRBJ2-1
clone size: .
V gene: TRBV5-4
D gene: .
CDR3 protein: CASSLSRDRYNEQFF
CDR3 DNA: TGTGCCAGCAGCTTGAGTAGGGACCGTTACAATGAGCAGTTCTTC

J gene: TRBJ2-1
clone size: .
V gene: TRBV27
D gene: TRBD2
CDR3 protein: CASSFSRLADRSYNEQFF
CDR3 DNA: TGTGCCAGCAGTTTCTCCCGACTAGCGGACCGCTCCTACAATGAGCAGTTCTTC

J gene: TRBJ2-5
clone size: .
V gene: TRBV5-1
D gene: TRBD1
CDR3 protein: CASSPTGDGEKTQYF
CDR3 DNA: TGCGCCAGCAGCCCGACAGGGGATGGGGAAAAGACCCAGTACTTC

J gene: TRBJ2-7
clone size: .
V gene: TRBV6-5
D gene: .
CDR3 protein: CASSYFGGSYEQYF
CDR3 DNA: TGTGCCAGCAGTTACTTCGGGGGATCCTACGAGCAGTACTTC

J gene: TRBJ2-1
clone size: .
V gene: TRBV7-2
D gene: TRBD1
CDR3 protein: CASSPDRAWQFF
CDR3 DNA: TGTGCCAGCAGCCCTGACAGGGCTTGGCAGTTCTTC

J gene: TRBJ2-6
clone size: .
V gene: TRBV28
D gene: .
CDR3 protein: CASSSPPGTGANVLTF
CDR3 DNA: TGTGCCAGCAGTTCCCCCCCGGGGACTGGGGCCAACGTCCTGACTTTC

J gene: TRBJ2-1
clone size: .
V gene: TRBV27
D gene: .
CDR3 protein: CASSLQGLGTSEQFF
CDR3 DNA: TGTGCCAGCAGTTTACAGGGACTGGGTACAAGTGAGCAGTTCTTC

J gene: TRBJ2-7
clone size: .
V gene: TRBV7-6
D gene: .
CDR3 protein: CASSPPRRGPGTYEQYF
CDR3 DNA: TGTGCCAGCAGCCCCCCCCGGCGGGGGCCTGGGACCTACGAGCAGTACTTC